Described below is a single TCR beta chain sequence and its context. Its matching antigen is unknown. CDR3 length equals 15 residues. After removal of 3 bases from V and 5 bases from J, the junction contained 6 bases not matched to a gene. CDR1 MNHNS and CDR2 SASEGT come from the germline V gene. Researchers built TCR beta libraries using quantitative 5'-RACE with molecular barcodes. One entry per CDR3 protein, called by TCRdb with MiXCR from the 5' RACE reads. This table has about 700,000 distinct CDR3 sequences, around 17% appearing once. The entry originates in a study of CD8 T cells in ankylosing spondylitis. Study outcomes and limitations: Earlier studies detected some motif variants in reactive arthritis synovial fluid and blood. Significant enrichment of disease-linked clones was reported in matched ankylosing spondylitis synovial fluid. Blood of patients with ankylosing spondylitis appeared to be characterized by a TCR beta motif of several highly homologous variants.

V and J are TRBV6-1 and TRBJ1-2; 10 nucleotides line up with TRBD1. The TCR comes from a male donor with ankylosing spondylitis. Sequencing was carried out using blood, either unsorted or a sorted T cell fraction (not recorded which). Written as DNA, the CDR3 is TGTGCCAGCAGTGAGGGGACAGGGGCGTTTTATGGCTACACCTTC. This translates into CASSEGTGAFYGYTF.